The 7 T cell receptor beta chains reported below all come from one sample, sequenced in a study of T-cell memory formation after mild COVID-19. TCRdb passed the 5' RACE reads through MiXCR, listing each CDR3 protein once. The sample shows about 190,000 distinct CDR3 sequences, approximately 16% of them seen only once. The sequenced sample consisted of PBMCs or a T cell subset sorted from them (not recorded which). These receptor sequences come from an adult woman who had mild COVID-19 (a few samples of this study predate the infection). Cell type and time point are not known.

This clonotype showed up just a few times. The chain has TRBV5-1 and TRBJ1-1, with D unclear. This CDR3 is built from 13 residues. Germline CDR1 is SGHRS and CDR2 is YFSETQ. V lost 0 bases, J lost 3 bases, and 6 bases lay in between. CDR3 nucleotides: TGCGCCAGCAGCTTGGTCCCGGACACTGAAGCTTTCTTT. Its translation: CASSLVPDTEAFF.

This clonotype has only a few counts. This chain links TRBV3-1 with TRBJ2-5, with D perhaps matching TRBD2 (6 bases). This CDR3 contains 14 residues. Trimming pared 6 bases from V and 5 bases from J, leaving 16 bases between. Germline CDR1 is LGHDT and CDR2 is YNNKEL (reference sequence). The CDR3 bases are TGTGCCAGCAGGCGGGCAGCGGGCGGTGAGACCCAGTACTTC. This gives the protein CASRRAAGGETQYF.

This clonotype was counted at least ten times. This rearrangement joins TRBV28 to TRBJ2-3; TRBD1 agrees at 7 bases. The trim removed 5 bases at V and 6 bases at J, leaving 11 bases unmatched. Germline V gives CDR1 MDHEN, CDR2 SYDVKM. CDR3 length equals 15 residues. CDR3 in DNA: TGTGCCAGCAGTCCCCCGGACAGGTTGGTCGATACGCAGTATTTT. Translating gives CASSPPDRLVDTQYF.

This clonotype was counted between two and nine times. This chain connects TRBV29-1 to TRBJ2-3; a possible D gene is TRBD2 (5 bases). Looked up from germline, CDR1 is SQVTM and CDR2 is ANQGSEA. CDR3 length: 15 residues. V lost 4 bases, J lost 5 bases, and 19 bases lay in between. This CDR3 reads CSVARGSDLRDTQYF. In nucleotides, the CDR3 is TGCAGCGTTGCTCGGGGTAGCGATCTGAGAGATACGCAGTATTTT.

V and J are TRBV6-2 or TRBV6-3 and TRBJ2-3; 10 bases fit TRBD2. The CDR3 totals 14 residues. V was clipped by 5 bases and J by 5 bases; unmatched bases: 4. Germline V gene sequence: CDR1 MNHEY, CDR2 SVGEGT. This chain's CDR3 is CASSKRTSGDTQYF. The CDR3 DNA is TGTGCCAGCAGTAAACGGACTAGCGGAGATACGCAGTATTTT.

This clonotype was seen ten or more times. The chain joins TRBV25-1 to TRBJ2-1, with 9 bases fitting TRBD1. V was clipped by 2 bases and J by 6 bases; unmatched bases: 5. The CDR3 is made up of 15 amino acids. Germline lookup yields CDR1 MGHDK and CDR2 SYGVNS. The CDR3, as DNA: TGTGCCAGCAGTGAACCGGGACAGGGAGGCAATGAGCAGTTCTTC. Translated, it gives CASSEPGQGGNEQFF.

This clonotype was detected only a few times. The CDR3 protein is CASSRPGLAGESDTQYF. Written as DNA, the CDR3 is TGTGCCAGCAGTCGACCGGGACTAGCGGGAGAGTCGGATACGCAGTATTTT. The rearrangement links TRBV6-5 to TRBJ2-3, with 14 nucleotides matching TRBD2. CDR1 and CDR2 (germline): MNHEY, SVGAGI. The CDR3 contains 17 residues. V shed 5 bases, J shed 6 bases, and the junction held 10 bases outside the gene matches.